This TCR beta chain came from a study of blood T cell repertoires in COVID-19. This CDR3 is built from 11 residues. Deletions cut 7 bases from V and 10 bases from J, with 13 bases between. Looked up from germline, CDR1 is ENHRY and CDR2 is SYGVKD. This clone occurred a few times. The assay was immunoSEQ multiplex PCR, and TCRdb's table has in-frame clones only and misses some. The sample carries some 200,000 clones, around 86% recorded once. This clonotype originated in a middle-aged woman with acute or convalescent COVID-19. The chain employs TRBV10-3 and TRBJ1-2; D gene ambiguous. Input material: peripheral blood. The CDR3 sequence is CAIMARELYTF. In DNA form, the CDR3 reads TGTGCCATCATGGCTCGGGAGCTCTACACCTTC.